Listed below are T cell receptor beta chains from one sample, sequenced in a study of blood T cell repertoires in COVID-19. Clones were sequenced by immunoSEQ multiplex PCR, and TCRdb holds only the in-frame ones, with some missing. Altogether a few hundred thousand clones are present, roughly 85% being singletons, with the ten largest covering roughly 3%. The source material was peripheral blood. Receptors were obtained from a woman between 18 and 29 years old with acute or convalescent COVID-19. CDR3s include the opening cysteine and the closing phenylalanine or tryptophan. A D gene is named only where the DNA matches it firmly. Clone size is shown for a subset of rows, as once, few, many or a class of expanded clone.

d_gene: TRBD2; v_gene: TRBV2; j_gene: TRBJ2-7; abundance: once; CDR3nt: TGTGCCAGCAGTGCGACTAGCGGGAGTGGGGGAAGCGAGCAGTACTTC; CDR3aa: CASSATSGSGGSEQYF
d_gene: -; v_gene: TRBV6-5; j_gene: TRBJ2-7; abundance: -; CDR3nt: TGTGCCACTATCGGCGGGTCCTACGAGCAGTACTTC; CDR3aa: CATIGGSYEQYF
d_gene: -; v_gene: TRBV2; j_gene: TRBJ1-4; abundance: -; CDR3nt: TGTGCCAGCATGACAGCCGGGTGGGGTGAAAAACTGTTTTTT; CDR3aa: CASMTAGWGEKLFF
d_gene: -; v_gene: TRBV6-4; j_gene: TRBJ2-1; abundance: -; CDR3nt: TGTGCCAGCGGGAAAGGGGGCAATGAGCAGTTCTTC; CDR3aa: CASGKGGNEQFF
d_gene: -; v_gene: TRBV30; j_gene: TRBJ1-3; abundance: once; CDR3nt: TGTGCCCTTCGACAGTTCTCTGGAAACACCATATATTTT; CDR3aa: CALRQFSGNTIYF
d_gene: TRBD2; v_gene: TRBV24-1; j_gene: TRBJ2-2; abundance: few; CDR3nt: TGTGCCACCAGTGATTTGCAGTCTAGCGGGAAGACCGGGGAGCTGTTTTTT; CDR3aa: CATSDLQSSGKTGELFF
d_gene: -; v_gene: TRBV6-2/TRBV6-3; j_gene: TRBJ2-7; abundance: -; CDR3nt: TGTGCCAGCAGTTACGCGTACGAGCAGTACTTC; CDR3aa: CASSYAYEQYF
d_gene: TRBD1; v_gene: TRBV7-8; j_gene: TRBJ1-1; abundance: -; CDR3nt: TGTGCCAGCACCTTGACGACAGGGTGGAACACTGAAGCTTTCTTT; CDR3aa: CASTLTTGWNTEAFF
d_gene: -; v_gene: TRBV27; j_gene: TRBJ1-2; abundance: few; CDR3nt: TGTGCCAGCAGTTTATATGGCAGGGGCGACTATGGCTACACCTTC; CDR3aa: CASSLYGRGDYGYTF
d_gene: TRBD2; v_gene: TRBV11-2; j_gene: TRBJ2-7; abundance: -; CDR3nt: TGTGCCAGCAGCCCCTCACTAGCGGGAGGGATCCACGAGCAGTACTTC; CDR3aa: CASSPSLAGGIHEQYF
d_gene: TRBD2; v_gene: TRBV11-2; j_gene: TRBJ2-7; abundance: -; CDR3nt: TGTGCCAGCAGCTTTGGGCATAGCGGGAGAATCCACGAGCAGTACTTC; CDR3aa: CASSFGHSGRIHEQYF
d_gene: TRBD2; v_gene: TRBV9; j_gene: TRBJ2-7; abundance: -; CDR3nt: TGTGCCAGGGGACGGAGCGGGGGAACCCTACGGGAGCAGTACTTC; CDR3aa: CARGRSGGTLREQYF
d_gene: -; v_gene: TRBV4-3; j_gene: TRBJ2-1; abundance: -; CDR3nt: TGCGCCAGCAGCCAAGATCGCGGCTACAATGAGCAGTTCTTC; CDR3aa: CASSQDRGYNEQFF
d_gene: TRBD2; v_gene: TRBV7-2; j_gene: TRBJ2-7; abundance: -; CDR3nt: TGTGCCAGCAGCTGGGGACTACTCTACGAGCAGTACTTC; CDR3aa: CASSWGLLYEQYF
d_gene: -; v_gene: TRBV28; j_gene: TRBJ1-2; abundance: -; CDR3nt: TGTGCCAGCAGTTTACACACAGGGAAGGGGTACTATGGCTACACCTTC; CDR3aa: CASSLHTGKGYYGYTF
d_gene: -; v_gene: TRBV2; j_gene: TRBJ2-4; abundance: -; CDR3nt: TGTGCCAGCAGTGAAACGACAGGCCAACGGAACATTCAGTACTTC; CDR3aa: CASSETTGQRNIQYF
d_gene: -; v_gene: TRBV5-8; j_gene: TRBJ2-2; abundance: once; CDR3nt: TGTGCCAGCAGCTTGATGATCACGGGAAGCGCCGGGGAGCTGTTTTTT; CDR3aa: CASSLMITGSAGELFF
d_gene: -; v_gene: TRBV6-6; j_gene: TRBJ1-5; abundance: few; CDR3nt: TGTGCCAGCAGTACCTCGGGTAATCAGCCCCAGCATTTT; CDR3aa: CASSTSGNQPQHF
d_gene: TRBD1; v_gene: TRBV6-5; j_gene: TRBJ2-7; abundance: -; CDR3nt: TGTGCCAGCAGCCGCCGGGACAGGATCGCCCTCGAGCAGTACTTC; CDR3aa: CASSRRDRIALEQYF
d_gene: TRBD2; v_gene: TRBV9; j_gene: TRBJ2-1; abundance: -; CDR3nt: TGTGCCAGCAGCGTAGTGCCCCGGGAGGGGGAGAATGAGCAGTTCTTC; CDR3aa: CASSVVPREGENEQFF
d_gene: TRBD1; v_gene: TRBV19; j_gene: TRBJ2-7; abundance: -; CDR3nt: TGTGCCAGTAGTCGGTTGGACAGGGTCTACGAGCAGTACTTC; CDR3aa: CASSRLDRVYEQYF
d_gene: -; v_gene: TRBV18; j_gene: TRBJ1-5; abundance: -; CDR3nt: TGTGCCAGCTCACCTGGGGGGGCCGGGAGTCAGCCCCAGCATTTT; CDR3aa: CASSPGGAGSQPQHF
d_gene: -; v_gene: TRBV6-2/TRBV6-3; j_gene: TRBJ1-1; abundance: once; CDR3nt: TGTGCCAGCAGTCGCCTCGGGGGGGCAATAGTGTACACTGAAGCTTTCTTT; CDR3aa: CASSRLGGAIVYTEAFF
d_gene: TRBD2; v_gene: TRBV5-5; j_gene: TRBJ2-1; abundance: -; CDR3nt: TGTGCCAGCAGCGTAATAACTAGCGGGAACGGCAATGAGCAGTTCTTC; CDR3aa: CASSVITSGNGNEQFF
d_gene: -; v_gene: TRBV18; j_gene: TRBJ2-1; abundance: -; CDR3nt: TGTGCCAGCTCACCACTCGGGCAGGGATCTTACAATGAGCAGTTCTTC; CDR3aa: CASSPLGQGSYNEQFF
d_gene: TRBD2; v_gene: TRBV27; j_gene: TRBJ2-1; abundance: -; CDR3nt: TGTGCCAGCAGTTCACTAGCGGGAGTACGTTATGAGCAGTTCTTC; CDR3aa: CASSSLAGVRYEQFF
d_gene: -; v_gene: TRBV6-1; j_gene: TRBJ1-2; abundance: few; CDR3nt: TGTGCCAGCAGTGAATTTGGGGGGGCGGACTATGGCTACACCTTC; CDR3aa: CASSEFGGADYGYTF